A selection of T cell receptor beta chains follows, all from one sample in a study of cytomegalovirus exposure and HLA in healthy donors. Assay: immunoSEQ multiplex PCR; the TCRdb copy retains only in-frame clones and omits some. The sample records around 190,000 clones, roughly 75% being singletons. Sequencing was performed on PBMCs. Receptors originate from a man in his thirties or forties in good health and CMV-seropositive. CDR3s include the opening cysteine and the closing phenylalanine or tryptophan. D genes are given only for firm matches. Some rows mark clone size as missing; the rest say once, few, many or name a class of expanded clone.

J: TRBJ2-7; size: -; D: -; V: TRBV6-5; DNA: TGTGCCAGCAGTTACTCCGCAGGTGGGAGCTCCTACGAGCAGTACTTC; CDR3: CASSYSAGGSSYEQYF
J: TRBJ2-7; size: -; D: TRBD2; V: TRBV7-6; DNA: TGTGCCAGCAGCTCCCCGGCGGCTAGCGGGTCTCCTTCCTACGAGCAGTACTTC; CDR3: CASSSPAASGSPSYEQYF
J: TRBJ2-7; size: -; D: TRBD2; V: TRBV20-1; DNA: TGTGGCAGCGGGAATACCTACGAGCAGTACTTC; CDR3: CGSGNTYEQYF
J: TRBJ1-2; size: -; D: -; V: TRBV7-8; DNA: TGTGCCAGCAGCTTAGCGGGAACTAGGGCTGGCTACACCTTC; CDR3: CASSLAGTRAGYTF
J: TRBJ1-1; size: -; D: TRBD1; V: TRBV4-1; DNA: TGCGCCAGCAGCCAGGGACAGGGGTTCCCTGAAGCTTTCTTT; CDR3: CASSQGQGFPEAFF
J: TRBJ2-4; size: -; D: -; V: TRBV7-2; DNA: TGTGCCAGCAGCCCGTCAGGGGTCTCCCCTGGCGCCAAAAACATTCAGTACTTC; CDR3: CASSPSGVSPGAKNIQYF
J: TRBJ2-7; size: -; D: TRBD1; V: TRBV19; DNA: TGTGCCAGTAGCCCGGGACAGGGGGGGTACGAGCAGTACTTC; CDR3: CASSPGQGGYEQYF
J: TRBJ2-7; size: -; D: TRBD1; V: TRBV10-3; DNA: TGTGCCATCAGTGACCCGGACAGGGGGCTAAAGTACGAGCAGTACTTC; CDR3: CAISDPDRGLKYEQYF
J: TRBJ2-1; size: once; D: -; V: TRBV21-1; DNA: TGTGCCAGCAGCCCGAGGGTGGGAGTCAATCACAATGAGCAGTTCTTC; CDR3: CASSPRVGVNHNEQFF
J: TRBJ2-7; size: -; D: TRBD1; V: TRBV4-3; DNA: TGCGCCAGCAGCCAAGATCTTGGACAGGCCTACGAGCAGTACTTC; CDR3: CASSQDLGQAYEQYF
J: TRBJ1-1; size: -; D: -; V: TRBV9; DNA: TGTGCCAGCAGACATGGACTAGGCGACACTGAAGCTTTCTTT; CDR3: CASRHGLGDTEAFF
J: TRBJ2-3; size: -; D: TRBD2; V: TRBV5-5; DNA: TGTGCCAGCAGCTTGGTGGCTAGCGGGAGCGGAGATACGCAGTATTTT; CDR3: CASSLVASGSGDTQYF
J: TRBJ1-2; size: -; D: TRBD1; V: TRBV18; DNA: TGTGCCAGCTCACCGTGGGACCCCGGGACAGGAGCTAACTATGGCTACACCTTC; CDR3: CASSPWDPGTGANYGYTF
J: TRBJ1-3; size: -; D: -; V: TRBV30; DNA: TGTGCCTGGGGAACCCCGGGGAATGTTGGAAACACCATATATTTT; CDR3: CAWGTPGNVGNTIYF
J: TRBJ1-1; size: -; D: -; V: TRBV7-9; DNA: TGTGCCAGCAGCTTAGTAGGAGGGCCTCATATGAACACTGAAGCTTTCTTT; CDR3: CASSLVGGPHMNTEAFF
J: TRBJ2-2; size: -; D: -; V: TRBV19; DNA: TGTGCCAGTAGTATCCCAGGCGCCGGGGAGCTGTTTTTT; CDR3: CASSIPGAGELFF
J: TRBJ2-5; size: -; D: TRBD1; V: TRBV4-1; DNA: TGCGCCAGCAGCCGTACAGGGGAGCAAGAGACCCAGTACTTC; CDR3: CASSRTGEQETQYF
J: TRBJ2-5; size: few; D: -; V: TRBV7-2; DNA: TGTGCCAGCAGCCCTAGACAGCCAGAGACCCAGTACTTC; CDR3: CASSPRQPETQYF
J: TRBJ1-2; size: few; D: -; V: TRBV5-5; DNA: TGTGCCAGCAGGACAAGCTGGCAGTCGGAAGGCTACACCTTC; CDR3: CASRTSWQSEGYTF
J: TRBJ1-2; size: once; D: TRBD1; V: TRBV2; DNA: TGTGCCAGCAGCAAGACAGGGTTTGTCTATGGCTACACCTTC; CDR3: CASSKTGFVYGYTF
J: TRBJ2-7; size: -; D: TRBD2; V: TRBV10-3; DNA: TGTGCCATCAGCACGACTAGCGGGGATCACGAGCAGTACTTC; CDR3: CAISTTSGDHEQYF
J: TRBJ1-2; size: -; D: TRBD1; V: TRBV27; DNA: TGTGCCAGCAGATCCGGACAGGGCGGCTACACCTTC; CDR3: CASRSGQGGYTF
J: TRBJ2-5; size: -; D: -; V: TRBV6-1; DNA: TGTGCCAGCAGGGCCGTTCAGGGCATCCAAGAGACCCAGTACTTC; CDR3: CASRAVQGIQETQYF
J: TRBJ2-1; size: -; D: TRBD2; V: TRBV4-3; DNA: TGCGCCAGCAGCCCACTAGCGGGGGACCCCCGGGGCCACCCCAGCTCCTACAATGAGCAGTTCTTC; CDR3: CASSPLAGDPRGHPSSYNEQFF
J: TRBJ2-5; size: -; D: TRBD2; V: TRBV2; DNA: TGTGCCAGCCCCGTGGGGGGGGGAGAGACCCAGTACTTC; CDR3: CASPVGGGETQYF
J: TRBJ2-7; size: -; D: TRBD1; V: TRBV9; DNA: TGTGCCAGCAGCGTAGATGTTACAGGGGGCGTCGACGAGCAGTACTTC; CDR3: CASSVDVTGGVDEQYF
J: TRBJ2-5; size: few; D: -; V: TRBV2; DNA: TGTGCCAGCAGTGAACAGGGGAGAGAGACCCAGTACTTC; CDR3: CASSEQGRETQYF
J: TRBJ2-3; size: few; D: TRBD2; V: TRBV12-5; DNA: TGTGCTAGTGGGAGAAGCGGGGTGCCAGATACGCAGTATTTT; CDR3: CASGRSGVPDTQYF
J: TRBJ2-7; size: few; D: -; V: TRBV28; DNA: TGTGCCAGCAGTTCCGTAATGACTATGTACGAGCAGTACTTC; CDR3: CASSSVMTMYEQYF
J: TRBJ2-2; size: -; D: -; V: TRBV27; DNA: TGTGCCAGCACAAAGGGCGGTGCGGGGCTGAACACCGGGGAGCTGTTTTTT; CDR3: CASTKGGAGLNTGELFF
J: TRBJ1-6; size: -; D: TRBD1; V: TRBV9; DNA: TGTGCCAGCGGTCCGGGACAGAGAAATTCACCCCTCCACTTT; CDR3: CASGPGQRNSPLHF
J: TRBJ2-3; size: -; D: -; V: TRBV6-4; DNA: TGTGCCAGCAGGGTGACACCGAGCACAGATACGCAGTATTTT; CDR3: CASRVTPSTDTQYF
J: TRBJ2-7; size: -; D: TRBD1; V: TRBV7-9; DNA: TGTGCCAGCAGCTTGCGGAACAGGGGGTCGGACGAGCAGTACTTC; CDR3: CASSLRNRGSDEQYF
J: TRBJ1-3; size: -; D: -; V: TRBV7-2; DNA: TGTGCCAGCAGCTTTAACAGATTGGGAAACACCATATATTTT; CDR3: CASSFNRLGNTIYF
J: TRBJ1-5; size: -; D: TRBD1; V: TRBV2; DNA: TGTGCCAGCAAGGGGGCGGTGAGCAATCAGCCCCAGCATTTT; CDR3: CASKGAVSNQPQHF
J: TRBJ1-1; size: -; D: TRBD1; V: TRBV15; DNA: TGTGCCACCAGATCAGGGGGATCGAACACTGAAGCTTTCTTT; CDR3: CATRSGGSNTEAFF
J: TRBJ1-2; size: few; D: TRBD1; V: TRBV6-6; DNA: TGTGCCAGCAGCCTCGGACAGGGTGGCTATGGCTACACCTTC; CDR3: CASSLGQGGYGYTF
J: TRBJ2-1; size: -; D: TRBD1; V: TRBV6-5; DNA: TGTGCCAGCAGGCTGGGACAGGGGGCCGGTGAGCAGTTCTTC; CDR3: CASRLGQGAGEQFF
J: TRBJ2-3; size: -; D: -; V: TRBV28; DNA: TGTGCCAGCACCGCAGGGAAGACTAGCACAGATACGCAGTATTTT; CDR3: CASTAGKTSTDTQYF
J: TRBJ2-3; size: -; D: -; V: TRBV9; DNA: TGTGCCAGCAGCGTAAGTGTAGTCTACGCAGATACGCAGTATTTT; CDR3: CASSVSVVYADTQYF
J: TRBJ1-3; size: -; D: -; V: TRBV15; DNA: TGTGCCACCAGCAGAGATCCAGGTCCGGTGGGAAACACCATATATTTT; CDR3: CATSRDPGPVGNTIYF
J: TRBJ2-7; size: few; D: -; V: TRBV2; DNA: TGTGCCAGCAGACAGGACCCCTACGAGCAGTACTTC; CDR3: CASRQDPYEQYF
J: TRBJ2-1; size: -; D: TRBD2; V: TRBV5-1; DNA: TGCGCCAGCGGGACTAGCGGGACCTACAATGAGCAGTTCTTC; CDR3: CASGTSGTYNEQFF
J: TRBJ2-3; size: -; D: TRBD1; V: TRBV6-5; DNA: TGTGCCAGCAGTTACTCTGGCGACAGGGACACAGATACGCAGTATTTT; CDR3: CASSYSGDRDTDTQYF
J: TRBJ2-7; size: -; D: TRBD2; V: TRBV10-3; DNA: TGTGCCATCAGTGAGTTGAGGGAGGGCCTCTACGAGCAGTACTTC; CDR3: CAISELREGLYEQYF
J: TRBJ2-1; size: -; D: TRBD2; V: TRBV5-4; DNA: TGTGCCAGCACCGTGGGGGGGTCAGTGGAGCAGTTCTTC; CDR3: CASTVGGSVEQFF
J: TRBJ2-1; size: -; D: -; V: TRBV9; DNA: TGTGCCAGCAGCCCAGGAGGGGGGGCCCGGGATGAGCAGTTCTTC; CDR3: CASSPGGGARDEQFF
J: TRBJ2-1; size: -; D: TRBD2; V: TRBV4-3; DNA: TGCGCCAGCAGGGGGAGGGCTAGCGGGGGTGATGAGCAGTTCTTC; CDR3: CASRGRASGGDEQFF
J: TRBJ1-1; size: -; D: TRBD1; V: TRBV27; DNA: TGTGCCAGCAGTTTAGCTGCCACGGGACAGACAAACACTGAAGCTTTCTTT; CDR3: CASSLAATGQTNTEAFF
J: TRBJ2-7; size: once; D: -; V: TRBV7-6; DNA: TGTGCCAGCAGCTCAGGAGGGGCCTACGAGCAGTACTTC; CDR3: CASSSGGAYEQYF